One and the same sample provided the 24 T cell receptor beta chains below, sequenced in a study of T-cell reconstitution after alpha-beta-depleted transplantation in children. Library preparation (for TCRbeta) was performed with unique molecular identifiers. TCRdb called the PCR reads again in MiXCR, with one record for every CDR3 protein. Of fewer than 750,000 distinct CDR3 sequences in the sample, more than 20% were seen once. The sequencing here drew on PBMCs, mostly from graft donor cells, taken 360 days after TCRalphabeta/CD19-depleted stem cell transplant. Source of these receptors: a boy under three years old who had a stem cell transplant for acute myeloid leukemia, so the T cells may come from the graft donor.

The chain couples TRBV20-1 to TRBJ1-6, with a possible D match to TRBD1 (6 bases). Trimming removed 4 bases from V and 6 bases from J, with 13 bases in between. CDR3 size: 14 residues. The germline gives CDR1 DFQATT, CDR2 SNEGSKA (reference sequence). CDR3 protein: CSATRDMPNSPLHF. Written as DNA, the CDR3 is TGCAGTGCTACCAGGGACATGCCTAATTCACCCCTCCACTTT.

This clonotype was observed at least ten times. The chain employs TRBV4-3 and TRBJ2-7; 12 nucleotides align to TRBD2. CDR1 is LGHNA and CDR2 is YSLEER in the germline V gene. The CDR3 loop spans 18 amino acids. V was pared by 2 bases and J by 5 bases, with 13 bases of the junction left unmatched. CDR3: CASSQRLAGGPRFHEQYF. The CDR3 coding sequence is TGCGCCAGCAGCCAAAGGCTAGCGGGGGGGCCCCGATTTCACGAGCAGTACTTC.

This clonotype was counted only a few times. The chain joins TRBV20-1 to TRBJ2-4, with a possible D match to TRBD2 (5 bases). The ends were cut back, 0 bases at V and 0 bases at J, with 9 bases in the middle. There are 15 residues in the CDR3. Per germline, CDR1 DFQATT and CDR2 SNEGSKA (reference sequence). The CDR3 DNA reads as TGCAGTGCTAGAGACGAGGGTAGAGCCAAAAACATTCAGTACTTC. This codes for CSARDEGRAKNIQYF.

V and J are TRBV10-2 and TRBJ1-1; a possible D gene is TRBD1 (5 bases). Germline V lookup: CDR1 WSHSY, CDR2 SAAADI. The CDR3 sequence is 16 residues long. Trimming left V 0 bases short and J 0 bases short, with 11 bases between. Here the CDR3 DNA reads TGCGCCAGCAGTGAGTCTACAGGACCCGTGAACACTGAAGCTTTCTTT. Its protein product is CASSESTGPVNTEAFF.

The chain combines TRBV29-1 with TRBJ1-5, with TRBD1 matching over 7 bases. J was trimmed by 8 bases and V by 4 bases; bases with no gene match: 8. This CDR3 comprises 13 residues. Germline assignment: CDR1 SQVTM and CDR2 ANQGSEA. Written as DNA, the CDR3 is TGCAGCGTTGGGCCAGGGGGTGTGGAGCCCCAGCATTTT. Its protein is CSVGPGGVEPQHF.

This clonotype was recorded a few times. The CDR3 DNA reads as TGCAGTGCTAGAGACTCCCATCACAGGGAACGGTCCTACGAGCAGTACGTC. This gives the protein CSARDSHHRERSYEQYV. V gene TRBV20-1 combines with J gene TRBJ2-7; D possibly corresponds to TRBD1 (6 bases). V lost 0 bases and J 1 base, leaving 19 bases between the germline ends. This CDR3 region has 17 residues. Per the germline V gene, CDR1 is DFQATT and CDR2 is SNEGSKA (reference sequence).

This clonotype was found a few times. The chain combines TRBV20-1 with TRBJ2-5, with 12 bases fitting TRBD1. The J segment lost 1 base and the V segment lost 4 bases, leaving 1 base of the junction unmatched. CDR3 length: 14 amino acids. Germline lookup yields CDR1 DFQATT and CDR2 SNEGSKA (reference sequence). The CDR3 nucleotides are TGCAGTGCTATGGGACAGGGGGCCCAAGAGACCCAGTACTTC. Protein sequence: CSAMGQGAQETQYF.

The V gene is TRBV27, the J gene TRBJ2-1; 7 nucleotides align to TRBD2. The CDR3 consists of 16 residues. V trimming: 6 bases; J trimming: 6 bases; junction bases outside the gene matches: 14. The germline V gene encodes CDR1 MNHEY and CDR2 SMNVEV (reference sequence). The CDR3 DNA reads TGTGCCAGCAGCCCGACGGGTCGGGGAGGGGTCAATGAGCAGTTCTTC. This translates into CASSPTGRGGVNEQFF.

There are many counts of this clonotype. V gene TRBV20-1 combines with J gene TRBJ1-5; D not resolved. CDR1 DFQATT and CDR2 SNEGSKA come from the germline V gene (reference sequence). This CDR3 contains 14 residues. Trimming removed 2 bases at V and 0 bases at J, with 8 bases between. CDR3 nucleotides: TGCAGTGCTAGACGACAACTTAGCAATCAGCCCCAGCATTTT. Its protein is CSARRQLSNQPQHF.

The chain links TRBV11-3 to TRBJ2-1, with 9 bases fitting TRBD2. The trim removed 4 bases at V and 2 bases at J, leaving 12 bases unmatched. The CDR3 consists of 18 residues. The germline CDR1 and CDR2 sequences are SGHNT and YENEEA. The CDR3 nucleotides read TGTGCCAGCAGCTCGAAGGGCGGGGGGGGTTCTCCCTACAATGAGCAGTTCTTC. This codes for CASSSKGGGGSPYNEQFF. The full variable domain, rest sourced from reference TRBV11-3 and TRBJ2-1, is EAGVVQSPRYKIIEKKQPVAFWCNPISGHNTLYWYLQNLGQGPELLIRYENEEAVDDSQLPKDRFSAERLKGVDSTLKIQPAELGDSAVYLCASSSKGGGGSPYNEQFFGPGTRLTVL.

At least ten counts were recorded for this clonotype. The V gene is TRBV21-1, the J gene TRBJ1-5; TRBD1, the table's D call, lacks a check against the DNA. TRBV21-1 is noted as a pseudogene. The CDR3 is 15 residues long. CDR3 protein: CASSKGGGSNQPQHF. CDR3 DNA sequence: TGTGCCAGCAGCAAAGGGGGGGGCTCTAATCAGCCCCAGCATTTT.

V and J are TRBV7-3 and TRBJ1-1; D unclear. This CDR3 comprises 15 residues. Germline V lookup: CDR1 SGHTA, CDR2 FQGTGA. Trimming took 3 bases from V and 1 from J, leaving 12 bases between them. The CDR3 loop is CASSLRRVGNTEAFF. CDR3 in DNA: TGTGCCAGCAGCTTGCGGAGGGTGGGGAACACTGAAGCTTTCTTT.

In its sample, this clonotype was seen a few times. This chain uses TRBV7-2 with TRBJ2-7, with a tentative D call TRBD2 (7 bases). The CDR3 is 14 residues long. V lost 5 bases and J 2 bases, leaving 13 bases between the germline ends. CDR1 is SGHTA and CDR2 is FQGNSA in the germline V gene. CDR3 sequence reads: CASSKIGGPYEQYF. CDR3 DNA: TGTGCCAGCAGCAAGATCGGGGGGCCCTACGAGCAGTACTTC.

The V gene is TRBV20-1, the J gene TRBJ1-6, with a weak D call TRBD1 (5 bases). Looked up from germline, CDR1 is DFQATT and CDR2 is SNEGSKA (reference sequence). V lost 0 bases to trimming and J lost 7 bases, with 10 bases between them. The CDR3 contains 14 residues. CDR3 coding DNA: TGCAGTGCTAGAGATCAGGGTAGGAATTCACCCCTCCACTTT. This gives the protein CSARDQGRNSPLHF.

This chain links TRBV29-1 with TRBJ2-1, with 9 bases fitting TRBD2. The length of the CDR3 is 13 residues. Trimming removed 4 bases from V and 10 bases from J; junction bases left unmatched: 8. The germline V gene has CDR1 SQVTM and CDR2 ANQGSEA. CDR3 sequence (DNA): TGCAGCGTTGGAGTCCTAGCGGGGAGGGAGCAGTTCTTC. Residues: CSVGVLAGREQFF.

This clonotype was observed a handful of times. The J gene is TRBJ2-1, the V gene TRBV30; a weak D match, TRBD2 (6 bases). V lost 5 bases and J 0 bases, leaving 11 bases between the germline ends. Germline CDR1 is GTSNPN and CDR2 is SVGIG (reference sequence). The CDR3 length is 14 residues. CDR3 bases: TGTGCCTGGGTAGCGGTTAGCTCCTACAATGAGCAGTTCTTC. Translation: CAWVAVSSYNEQFF.

This clonotype has at least ten counts. The V gene is TRBV12-3 or TRBV12-4, the J gene TRBJ2-2, with D tentatively TRBD2 (7 bases). V shed 5 bases and J shed 1 base, with 14 bases lying between them. CDR3 length: 16 amino acids. This CDR3 reads CASSPLGGENTGELFF. The CDR3 bases are TGTGCCAGCAGTCCCCTAGGGGGGGAGAACACCGGGGAGCTGTTTTTT.

This clonotype came up many times. The chain uses TRBV20-1 and TRBJ2-1, with D perhaps matching TRBD2 (7 bases). This CDR3 spans 16 amino acids. Germline V CDR1 and CDR2: DFQATT, SNEGSKA (reference sequence). Trimming removed 0 bases from V and 3 bases from J, with 15 bases in between. The chain's CDR3 is CSARDLEGGLYNEQFF. CDR3 DNA sequence: TGCAGTGCTAGAGATCTCGAGGGGGGGCTCTACAATGAGCAGTTCTTC.

The J gene is TRBJ1-2, the V gene TRBV13; TRBD1 agrees at 8 bases. V was clipped by 4 bases and J by 5 bases; unmatched bases: 9. CDR3 size: 15 residues. Germline-derived CDR1 and CDR2 are PRHDT and FYEKMQ (reference sequence). This CDR3 is CASSSHRDRRYGYTF. The CDR3 DNA reads as TGTGCCAGCAGCTCCCACCGGGACAGGCGGTATGGCTACACCTTC. The full variable domain, completed using reference TRBV13 and TRBJ1-2, is AAGVIQSPRHLIKEKRETATLKCYPIPRHDTVYWYQQGPGQDPQFLISFYEKMQSDKGSIPDRFSAQQFSDYHSELNMSSLELGDSALYFCASSSHRDRRYGYTFGSGTRLTVV.

In this sample, this clonotype turned up once. The gene calls are TRBV11-2 and TRBJ1-2; 7 bases line up with TRBD1. J lost 2 bases, V lost 0 bases, and 6 bases had no gene match. The CDR3 has 16 residues. The germline CDR1 and CDR2 sequences are SGHAT and FQNNGV. The CDR3 DNA reads as TGTGCCAGCAGCTTAGATACAGGGGATATGAACTATGGCTACACCTTC. Translation gives CASSLDTGDMNYGYTF.

The rearrangement links TRBV20-1 to TRBJ1-1; a weak D match, TRBD1 (6 bases). This CDR3 comprises 16 residues. Trimming took off 5 bases at V and 5 bases at J, with 24 bases between the two ends. Per germline, CDR1 DFQATT and CDR2 SNEGSKA (reference sequence). CDR3 amino acids: CSAGGWTEVTGTEAFF. The CDR3, as DNA: TGCAGTGCTGGGGGTTGGACAGAGGTGACGGGGACTGAAGCTTTCTTT.

This clonotype has ten or more counts. The chain links TRBV12-3 or TRBV12-4 to TRBJ1-2, with D possibly matching TRBD1 (5 bases). Trimming stripped 3 bases from V and 5 bases from J, with 10 bases between. The CDR3 is 13 amino acids. The CDR3 loop is CASSLRGKYGYTF. CDR3 nucleotide sequence: TGTGCCAGCAGTTTGAGGGGAAAGTATGGCTACACCTTC.

The chain has TRBV13 and TRBJ2-5; no reliable D call. Per the germline V gene, CDR1 is PRHDT and CDR2 is FYEKMQ (reference sequence). With 5 bases removed from V and 3 bases from J, the gap between germline ends came to 13 bases. The CDR3 runs to 14 residues. CDR3 sequence: CASSTRSREETQYF. CDR3 in DNA: TGTGCCAGCAGCACCAGGTCCCGAGAAGAGACCCAGTACTTC.

This chain links TRBV4-2 with TRBJ1-5; no reliable D call. Trimming shortened V by 4 bases and J by 5 bases, and 18 bases separated the two germline ends. The length of the CDR3 is 16 residues. Germline assignment: CDR1 LGHNA and CDR2 YNFKEQ. The DNA for the CDR3 is TGTGCCAGCAGCCTCGGCAGGTCAAGGAGGGATCAGCCCCAGCATTTT. It is translated as CASSLGRSRRDQPQHF.